This TCR beta chain was sequenced during a study of T cell repertoires in cytomegalovirus infection. The overall study: CMV infection together with matching HLA type was indicated by public TCR beta signatures. General observations from the study: Cumulative public TCR beta family frequency identified CMV carriers with the relevant HLA. CMV-specific TCR beta clonotypes restricted by HLA-C were the ones dominating the ex vivo response.

TCRdb ran MiXCR on the reads and lists one entry per CDR3 protein. The table lists around 290,000 distinct CDR3 sequences, 20% to 30% of them singletons, with approximately 14% in the top ten. As to this clonotype: Antigen unknown.

The CDR3 contains 16 residues. V was clipped by 0 bases and J by 4 bases, with 15 bases between them. Germline CDR1 SGHVS, CDR2 FNYEAQ. Sequencing input: PBMCs. The gene calls are TRBV7-6 and TRBJ1-1; tentatively, D is TRBD1 (6 bases). The TCR comes from a human donor in good health (CMV status not recorded). Some clones in this sample may be carry-over from other donors' samples. CDR3 in amino acids: CASSLAQGSGSTEAFF. The CDR3 DNA reads as TGTGCCAGCAGCTTAGCCCAGGGGTCTGGGAGCACTGAAGCTTTCTTT.